This TCR beta chain was recorded in a study of technical replicates of blood from several donors. Only in-frame clones appear in the TCRdb table, and some are missing; sequencing was by immunoSEQ multiplex PCR. The sample carries some 85,000 clones, over 90% recorded once. This CDR3 is 14 amino acids long. V lost 3 bases and J lost 4, with 10 bases in between. CDR1 and CDR2 (germline): MDHEN, SYDVKM. This clone has a single count. The receptor's source is a human donor in good health. The sequenced sample was T cells isolated from PBMCs. The genes are TRBV28 and TRBJ2-1; no clear D gene. In DNA, the CDR3 is TGTGCCAGCAGTTTCGAAAGCGTATACAATGAGCAGTTCTTC. This sequence encodes CASSFESVYNEQFF.